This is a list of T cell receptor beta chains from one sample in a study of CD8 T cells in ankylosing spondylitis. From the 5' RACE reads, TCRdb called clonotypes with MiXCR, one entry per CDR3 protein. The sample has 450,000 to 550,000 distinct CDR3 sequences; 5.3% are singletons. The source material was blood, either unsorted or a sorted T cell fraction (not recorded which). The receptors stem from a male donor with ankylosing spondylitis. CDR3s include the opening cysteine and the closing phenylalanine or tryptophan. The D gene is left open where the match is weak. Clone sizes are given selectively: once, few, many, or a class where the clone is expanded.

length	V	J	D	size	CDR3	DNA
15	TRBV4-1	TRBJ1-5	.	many	CASSRAGTRNQPQHF	TGCGCCAGCAGCCGGGCCGGGACACGAAATCAGCCCCAGCATTTT
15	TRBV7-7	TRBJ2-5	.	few	CASSRDSEMRETQYF	TGTGCTAGCAGCCGAGACAGTGAAATGAGGGAGACCCAGTACTTC
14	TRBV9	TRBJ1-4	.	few	CASSVLPAAVELFF	TGTGCCAGCAGCGTATTACCCGCGGCGGTAGAACTGTTTTTT
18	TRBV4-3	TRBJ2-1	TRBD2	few	CASSFHPVAGDSYNEQFF	TGCGCCAGCAGTTTCCATCCGGTGGCGGGGGATTCCTACAATGAGCAGTTCTTC
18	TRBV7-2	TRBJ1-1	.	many	CASSSYPAGTPEGTEAFF	TGTGCCAGCAGCTCGTACCCTGCCGGGACACCAGAGGGAACTGAAGCTTTCTTT
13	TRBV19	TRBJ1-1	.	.	CASSINEETEAFF	TGTGCCAGTAGTATAAACGAGGAAACTGAAGCTTTCTTT
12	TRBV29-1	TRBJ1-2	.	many	CSATTGPDGYTF	TGCAGCGCAACCACAGGGCCGGATGGCTACACCTTC
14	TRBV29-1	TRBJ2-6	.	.	CSVGHPSGANVLTF	TGCAGCGTCGGACATCCCTCTGGGGCCAACGTCCTGACTTTC
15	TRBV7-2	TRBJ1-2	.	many	CASSISGFLRGGYTF	TGTGCCAGCAGCATCTCGGGGTTCCTCCGTGGCGGCTACACCTTC
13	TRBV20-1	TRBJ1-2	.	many	CSASPTGNYGYTF	TGCAGTGCTAGCCCCACGGGTAACTATGGCTACACCTTC
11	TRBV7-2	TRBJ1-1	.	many	CASVRNTEAFF	TGTGCCAGCGTTCGGAACACTGAAGCTTTCTTT
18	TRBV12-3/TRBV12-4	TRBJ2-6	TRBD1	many	CASSIGTGVPSGANVLTF	TGTGCCAGCAGTATTGGGACAGGGGTGCCTTCTGGGGCCAACGTCCTGACTTTC
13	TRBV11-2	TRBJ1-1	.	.	CASSLEGMTEAFF	TGTGCCAGCAGCTTAGAAGGGATGACTGAAGCTTTCTTT
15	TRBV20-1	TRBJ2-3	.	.	CCAREIGTYTDTQYF	TGCTGTGCTAGAGAAATAGGGACATACACAGATACGCAGTATTTT
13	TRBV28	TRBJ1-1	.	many	CASSWTAGVEAFF	TGTGCCAGCAGTTGGACCGCTGGGGTTGAAGCTTTCTTT
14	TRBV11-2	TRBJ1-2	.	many	CASRDLKANYGYTF	TGTGCCAGCAGGGACCTAAAGGCTAACTATGGCTACACCTTC
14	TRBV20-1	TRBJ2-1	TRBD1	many	CDSGGFFYYNEQFF	TGCGATTCAGGGGGATTCTTCTACTACAATGAGCAGTTCTTC
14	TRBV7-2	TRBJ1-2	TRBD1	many	CASSFSQGDYGYTF	TGTGCCAGCAGCTTTTCGCAGGGGGACTATGGCTACACCTTC
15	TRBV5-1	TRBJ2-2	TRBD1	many	CASSKDRGNTGELFF	TGCGCCAGCAGCAAGGACAGGGGAAACACCGGGGAGCTGTTTTTT
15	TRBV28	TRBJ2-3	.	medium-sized	CASSFRGPSKNTQYF	TGTGCCAGCAGTTTTCGAGGACCGAGTAAGAATACGCAGTATTTT
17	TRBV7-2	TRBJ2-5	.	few	CASSLRAQRGGIETQYF	TGTGCCAGCAGCTTAAGGGCACAAAGGGGGGGGATAGAGACCCAGTACTTC
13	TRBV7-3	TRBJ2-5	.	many	CASSWTAQETQYF	TGTGCCAGCAGCTGGACAGCTCAAGAGACCCAGTACTTC
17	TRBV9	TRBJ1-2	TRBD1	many	CASSGEGGTGLNYGYTF	TGTGCCAGCAGCGGAGAAGGCGGGACAGGGTTGAACTATGGCTACACCTTC
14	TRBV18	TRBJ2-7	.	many	CASSPGYDSYEQYF	TGTGCCAGCTCACCGGGGTACGACTCCTACGAGCAGTACTTC
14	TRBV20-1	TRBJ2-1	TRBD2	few	CSAREIAGHNEQFF	TGCAGTGCTAGAGAAATAGCGGGCCACAATGAGCAGTTCTTC
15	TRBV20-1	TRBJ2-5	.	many	CSARVQRLYQETQYF	TGCAGTGCTAGAGTTCAGCGGCTGTACCAAGAGACCCAGTACTTC
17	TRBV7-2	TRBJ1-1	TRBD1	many	CASSPEGGTGIRTEAFF	TGTGCCAGCAGCCCAGAGGGGGGGACAGGGATAAGGACTGAAGCTTTCTTT
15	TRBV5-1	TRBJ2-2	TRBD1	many	CASSLWTGDTGELFF	TGCGCCAGCAGCTTGTGGACAGGCGACACCGGGGAGCTGTTTTTT
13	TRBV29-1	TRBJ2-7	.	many	CSVEVSRGREQYF	TGCAGCGTTGAAGTTTCCAGGGGTCGGGAGCAGTACTTC
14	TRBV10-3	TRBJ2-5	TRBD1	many	CAISIGQAQETQYF	TGTGCCATCTCTATTGGACAGGCCCAAGAGACCCAGTACTTC
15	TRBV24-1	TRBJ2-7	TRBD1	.	CATSGATGGFDEQYF	TGTGCCACCAGTGGGGCAACAGGGGGCTTCGACGAGCAGTACTTC
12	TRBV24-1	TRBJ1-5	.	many	CATSDGGRRLHF	TGTGCCACCAGTGACGGGGGGCGCAGGCTGCATTTT
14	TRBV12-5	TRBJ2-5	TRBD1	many	CASGPTTGEETQYF	TGTGCTAGTGGTCCAACGACAGGGGAAGAGACCCAGTACTTC
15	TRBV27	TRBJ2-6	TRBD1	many	CASSLTGFGANVLTF	TGTGCCAGCAGTCTGACAGGGTTTGGGGCCAACGTCCTGACTTTC
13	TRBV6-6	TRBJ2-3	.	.	CASREAPTDTQYF	TGTGCCAGCCGGGAAGCCCCCACAGATACGCAGTATTTT
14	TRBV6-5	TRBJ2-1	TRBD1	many	CASSFYRGHNEQFF	TGTGCCAGCAGTTTCTACAGGGGGCACAATGAGCAGTTCTTC
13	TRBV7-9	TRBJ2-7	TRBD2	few	CASSRGRAAEQYF	TGTGCCAGCAGCCGGGGGAGGGCAGCCGAGCAGTACTTC
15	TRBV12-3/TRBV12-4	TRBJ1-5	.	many	CASSLSRKRNQPQHF	TGTGCCAGCAGTTTATCACGGAAACGAAATCAGCCCCAGCATTTT
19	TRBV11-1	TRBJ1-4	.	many	CASSLGSSAYGATNEKLFF	TGTGCCAGCAGCTTAGGATCGTCTGCCTATGGGGCAACTAATGAAAAACTGTTTTTT
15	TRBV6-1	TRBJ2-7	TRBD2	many	CASRPGLAGVYEQYF	TGTGCCAGCAGACCCGGACTAGCCGGAGTCTACGAGCAGTACTTC